A single sample gave rise to the 9 T cell receptor beta chains below, sequenced in a study of radiotherapy plus CTLA-4 blockade in lung cancer. Assay used: immunoSEQ multiplex PCR; TCRdb lists only in-frame clones, some missing. Of 77,000 or so clones in the sample, roughly 69% were seen once. The starting material was peripheral blood, obtained from a patient treated with radiotherapy plus ipilimumab. All receptors derive from a human donor with non-small cell lung cancer whose response to radiotherapy plus ipilimumab could not be evaluated.

J is TRBJ2-6 and V is TRBV18, with D possibly being TRBD1 (5 bases). The V gene lost 2 bases and the J gene lost 3 bases, with 11 bases spanning the gap. The CDR3 is 16 residues long. CDR1 and CDR2 from the germline V gene are KGHSH and LQKENI. The chain's CDR3 is CASSPVQGSGANVLTF. CDR3 DNA sequence: TGTGCCAGCTCACCAGTTCAGGGAAGTGGGGCCAACGTCCTGACTTTC.

This sequence joins TRBV7-8 and TRBJ2-5; perhaps TRBD1 as D (6 bases). V was shortened by 5 bases and J by 7 bases, with 26 bases between the two germline ends. The CDR3 sequence is 17 residues long. CDR1 is SGHVS and CDR2 is FQNEAQ in the germline V gene. The CDR3 protein is CASSHHVPQGGGGTQYF. DNA of the CDR3: TGTGCCAGCAGCCACCACGTCCCACAGGGCGGTGGCGGGACCCAGTACTTC.

This clone turned up a few times. CDR3 in DNA: TGTGCCAGCAGTGAGAGCGGGAGGGGTGAGACCCAGTACTTC. This sequence encodes CASSESGRGETQYF. The chain carries TRBV2 and TRBJ2-5, with TRBD2 matching over 10 bases. CDR1 is SNHLY and CDR2 is FYNNEI in the germline V gene. J gave up 5 bases and V 3 bases, and 3 bases lay outside the gene matches. The CDR3 contains 14 residues.

For the CDR3, the DNA is TGTGCCAGCAGGCCTCTAGTGGCGGGGCCCCCCAGGGATACGCAGTATTTT. Its protein product is CASRPLVAGPPRDTQYF. The chain links TRBV7-2 to TRBJ2-3; D is perhaps TRBD2 (6 bases). V was cut by 6 bases and J by 6 bases, with 25 bases left in between. Germline loops: CDR1 SGHTA, CDR2 FQGNSA. This CDR3 has 17 residues.

The V and J genes are TRBV10-3 and TRBJ1-2; no clear D. Trimming shortened V by 3 bases and J by 2 bases, and 7 bases separated the two germline ends. Germline V gene data show CDR1 as ENHRY and CDR2 as SYGVKD. The CDR3 loop spans 13 amino acids. In DNA, the CDR3 is TGTGCCATCAGTGATGAACAGAACTATGGCTACACCTTC. This codes for CAISDEQNYGYTF.

DNA of the CDR3: TGCGCCAGCAGCCAAGATATCGGGGTGAACACTGAAGCTTTCTTT. Its protein is CASSQDIGVNTEAFF. This chain uses TRBV4-1 with TRBJ1-1; D remains ambiguous. Trimming left V 0 bases short and J 0 bases short, with 8 bases between. Germline V CDR1 and CDR2: MGHRA, YSYEKL. This CDR3 has 15 amino acids.

The chain is built from TRBV11-2 and TRBJ1-2; tentatively, D is TRBD1 (6 bases). CDR1 is SGHAT and CDR2 is FQNNGV in the germline V gene. This CDR3 spans 16 amino acids. Between the trimmed V and J ends, which lost 0 bases and 2 bases, there was a span of 13 bases. CDR3 in amino acids: CASSLDPGQRNYGYTF. DNA for the CDR3: TGTGCCAGCAGCTTAGATCCTGGACAGAGAAACTATGGCTACACCTTC.

The chain links TRBV5-1 to TRBJ2-1; weak D call: TRBD2 (6 bases). CDR3 length: 15 amino acids. CDR1 is SGHRS, CDR2 YFSETQ, per germline. V shed 1 base and J shed 3 bases, with 11 bases lying between them. In DNA, the CDR3 is TGCGCCAGCAGCTTGACACCAGCGGGCTACAATGAGCAGTTCTTC. It encodes CASSLTPAGYNEQFF.

This chain joins TRBV19 and TRBJ1-5; tentatively, D is TRBD1 (5 bases). Between the trimmed V and J ends, which lost 4 bases and 6 bases, there was a span of 10 bases. CDR1 and CDR2 from the germline V gene are LNHDA and SQIVND (reference sequence). The CDR3 has 13 amino acids. The CDR3, as DNA: TGTGCCAGTAGTAACCAGGGTACTCAGCCCCAGCATTTT. Amino acid sequence: CASSNQGTQPQHF.